This T cell receptor (beta chain) was captured by sequencing in a study of blood T cell repertoires in COVID-19. Using immunoSEQ multiplex PCR, the repertoire was profiled, and TCRdb retains in-frame clones only, with some absent. The sample shows under 200,000 clones, 88% of them seen only once. The V end was cut by 1 base, the J end by 8 bases, with 9 bases between. Per the germline V gene, CDR1 is SEHNR and CDR2 is FQNEAQ (reference sequence). This CDR3 is 13 amino acids long. Clinical history as reported by participants underpinned cohort assignment. Sequenced: PBMCs or T cells enriched from blood (not recorded which). This chain connects TRBV7-9 to TRBJ2-1, with D perhaps matching TRBD2 (5 bases). This receptor was obtained from a woman aged 45-65 years who had recovered from COVID-19. The CDR3 is CASSLVTGDEQFF. The CDR3 nucleotides are TGTGCCAGCAGCTTAGTTACCGGGGATGAGCAGTTCTTC.